This T cell receptor beta chain derives from a study of T cells after yellow fever vaccination. The CDR3 runs to 15 residues. V dropped 6 bases and J dropped 5 bases, with 16 bases sitting between them. This clonotype showed up many times. TCRdb re-analysed the 5' RACE reads in MiXCR, keeping a single row per CDR3 protein. The table lists 50,000 to 60,000 distinct CDR3 sequences, approximately 6% of them singletons, with about 28% in the top ten. Study-level findings and limits: The sorted memory subsets sampled on day 0 contained almost no detectable vaccine-responding clonotypes. Within FACS-sorted repertoires, abundant clonotypes contaminating from the bulk population could be present.

The chain joins TRBV12-3 or TRBV12-4 to TRBJ1-4; no definite D call. Sequences were derived from PBMCs, either bulk or a sorted T-cell subset (CD4+, CD8+, memory, or dextramer-sorted; not recorded which), sampled on the day of the yellow fever booster vaccination. The TCR comes from a man aged 18-30 years who received the YFV17D yellow fever vaccine. The CDR3 loop is CASSLIGLGNEKLFF. The CDR3 DNA reads as TGTGCCAGCAGCTTAATAGGCTTGGGCAATGAAAAACTGTTTTTT.